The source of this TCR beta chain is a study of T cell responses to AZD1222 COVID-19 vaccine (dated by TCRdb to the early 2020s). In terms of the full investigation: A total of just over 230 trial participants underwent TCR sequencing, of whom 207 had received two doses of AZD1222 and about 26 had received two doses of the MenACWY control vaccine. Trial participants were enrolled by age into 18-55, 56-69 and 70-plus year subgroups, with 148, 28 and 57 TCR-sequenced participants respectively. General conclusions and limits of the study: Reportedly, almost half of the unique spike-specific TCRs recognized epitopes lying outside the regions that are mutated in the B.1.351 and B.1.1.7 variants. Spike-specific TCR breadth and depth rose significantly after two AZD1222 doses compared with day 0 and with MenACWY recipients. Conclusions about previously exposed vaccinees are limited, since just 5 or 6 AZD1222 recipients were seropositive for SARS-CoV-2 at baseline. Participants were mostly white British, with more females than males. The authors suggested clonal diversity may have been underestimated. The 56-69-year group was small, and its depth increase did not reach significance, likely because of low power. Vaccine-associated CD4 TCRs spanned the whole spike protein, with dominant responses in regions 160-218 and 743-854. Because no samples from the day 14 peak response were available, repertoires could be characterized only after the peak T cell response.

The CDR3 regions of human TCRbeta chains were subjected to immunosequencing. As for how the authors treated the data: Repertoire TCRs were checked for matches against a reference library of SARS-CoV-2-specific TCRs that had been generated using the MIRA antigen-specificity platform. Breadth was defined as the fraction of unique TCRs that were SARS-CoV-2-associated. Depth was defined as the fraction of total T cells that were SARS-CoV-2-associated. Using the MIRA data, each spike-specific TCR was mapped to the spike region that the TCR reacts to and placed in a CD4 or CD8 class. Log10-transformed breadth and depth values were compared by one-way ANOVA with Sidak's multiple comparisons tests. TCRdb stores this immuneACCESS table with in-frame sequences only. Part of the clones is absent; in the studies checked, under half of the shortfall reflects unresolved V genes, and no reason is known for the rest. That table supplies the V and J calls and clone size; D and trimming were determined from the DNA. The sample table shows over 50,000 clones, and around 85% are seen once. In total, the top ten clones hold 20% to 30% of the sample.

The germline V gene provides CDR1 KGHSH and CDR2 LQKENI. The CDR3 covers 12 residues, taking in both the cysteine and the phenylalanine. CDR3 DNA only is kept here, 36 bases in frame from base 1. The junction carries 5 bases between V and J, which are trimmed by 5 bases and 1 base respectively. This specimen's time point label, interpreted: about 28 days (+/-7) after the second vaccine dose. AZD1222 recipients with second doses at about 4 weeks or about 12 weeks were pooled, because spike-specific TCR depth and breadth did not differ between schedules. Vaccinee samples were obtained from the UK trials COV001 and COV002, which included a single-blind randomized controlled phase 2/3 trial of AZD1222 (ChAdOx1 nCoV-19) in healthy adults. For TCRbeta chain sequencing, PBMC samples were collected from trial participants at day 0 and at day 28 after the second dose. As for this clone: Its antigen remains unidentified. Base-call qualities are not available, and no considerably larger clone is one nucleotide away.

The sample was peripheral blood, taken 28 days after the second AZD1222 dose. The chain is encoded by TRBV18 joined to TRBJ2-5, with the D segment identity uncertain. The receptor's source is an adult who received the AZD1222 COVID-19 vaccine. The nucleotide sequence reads TGTGCCAGCTCAACCTTCCAAGAGACCCAGTACTTC. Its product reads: CASSTFQETQYF.